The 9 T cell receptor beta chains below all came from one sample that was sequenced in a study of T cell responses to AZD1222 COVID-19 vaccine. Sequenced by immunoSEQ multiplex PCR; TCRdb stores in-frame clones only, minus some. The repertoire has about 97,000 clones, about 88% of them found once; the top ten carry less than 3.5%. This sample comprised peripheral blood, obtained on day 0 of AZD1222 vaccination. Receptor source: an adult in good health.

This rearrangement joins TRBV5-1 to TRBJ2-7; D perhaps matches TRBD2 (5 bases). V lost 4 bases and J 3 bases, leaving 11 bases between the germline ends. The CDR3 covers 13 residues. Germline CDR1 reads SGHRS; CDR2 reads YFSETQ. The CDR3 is CASSAGVYYEQYF. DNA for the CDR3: TGCGCCAGCAGCGCCGGGGTCTACTACGAGCAGTACTTC.

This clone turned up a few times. CDR3 DNA sequence: TGTGCCACCAGCAGAGATGGTCAGGGGGCGCGTGGAAACACCATATATTTT. It encodes CATSRDGQGARGNTIYF. The chain recombines TRBV15 with TRBJ1-3; 8 bases line up with TRBD1. The CDR3 consists of 17 residues. V shed 0 bases, J shed 3 bases, and the junction held 7 bases outside the gene matches. Looked up from germline, CDR1 is LNHNV and CDR2 is YYDKDF (reference sequence).

CDR3 residues: CASSEGQWAMETQYF. CDR3 nucleotides: TGCGCCAGCAGCGAGGGACAGTGGGCGATGGAGACCCAGTACTTC. This chain links TRBV5-1 with TRBJ2-5; TRBD1 agrees at 7 bases. The germline CDR1 and CDR2 sequences are SGHRS and YFSETQ. Trimming took 4 bases from V and 5 from J; bases not matched to a gene: 11. CDR3 length: 15 residues.

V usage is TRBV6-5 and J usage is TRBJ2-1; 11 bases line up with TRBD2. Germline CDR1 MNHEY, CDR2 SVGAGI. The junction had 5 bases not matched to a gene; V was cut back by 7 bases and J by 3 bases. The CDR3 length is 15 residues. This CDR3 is CASTSLAGVYNEQFF. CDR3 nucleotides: TGTGCCAGCACCTCACTAGCGGGGGTCTACAATGAGCAGTTCTTC.

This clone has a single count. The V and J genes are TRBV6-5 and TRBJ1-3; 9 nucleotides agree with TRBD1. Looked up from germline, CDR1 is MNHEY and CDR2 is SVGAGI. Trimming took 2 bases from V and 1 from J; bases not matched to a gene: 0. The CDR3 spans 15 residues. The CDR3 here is CASSYGTGSGNTIYF. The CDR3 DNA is TGTGCCAGCAGTTACGGGACAGGGTCTGGAAACACCATATATTTT.

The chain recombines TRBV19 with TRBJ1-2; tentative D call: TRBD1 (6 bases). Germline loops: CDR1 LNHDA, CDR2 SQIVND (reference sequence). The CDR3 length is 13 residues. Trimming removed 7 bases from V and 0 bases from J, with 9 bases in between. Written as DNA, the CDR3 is TGTGCCAGTAAGGACAGAACTAACTATGGCTACACCTTC. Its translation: CASKDRTNYGYTF.

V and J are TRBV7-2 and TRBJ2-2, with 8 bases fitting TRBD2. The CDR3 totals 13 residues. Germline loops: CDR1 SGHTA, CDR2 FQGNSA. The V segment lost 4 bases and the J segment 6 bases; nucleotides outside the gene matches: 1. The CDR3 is CASSYSGAGELFF. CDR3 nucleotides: TGTGCCAGCAGCTATAGCGGGGCCGGGGAGCTGTTTTTT. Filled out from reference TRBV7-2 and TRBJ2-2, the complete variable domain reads GAGVSQSPSNKVTEKGKDVELRCDPISGHTALYWYRQSLGQGLEFLIYFQGNSAPDKSGLPSDRFSAERTGGSVSTLTIQRTQQEDSAVYLCASSYSGAGELFFGEGSRLTVL.

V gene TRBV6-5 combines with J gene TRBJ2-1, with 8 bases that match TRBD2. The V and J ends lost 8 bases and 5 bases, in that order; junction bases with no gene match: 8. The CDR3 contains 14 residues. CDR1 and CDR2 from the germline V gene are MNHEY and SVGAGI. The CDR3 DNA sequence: TGTGCCAGCGTTCAAGCGGGGGTAAACAATGAGCAGTTCTTC. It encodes CASVQAGVNNEQFF.

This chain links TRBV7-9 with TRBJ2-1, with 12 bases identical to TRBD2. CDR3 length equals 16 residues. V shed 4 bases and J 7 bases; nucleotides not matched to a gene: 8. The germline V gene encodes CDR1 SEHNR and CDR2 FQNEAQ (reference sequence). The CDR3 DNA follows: TGTGCCAGCAGCTCTAGCGGGGGGGTTAAAGTTAATGAGCAGTTCTTC. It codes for CASSSSGGVKVNEQFF.